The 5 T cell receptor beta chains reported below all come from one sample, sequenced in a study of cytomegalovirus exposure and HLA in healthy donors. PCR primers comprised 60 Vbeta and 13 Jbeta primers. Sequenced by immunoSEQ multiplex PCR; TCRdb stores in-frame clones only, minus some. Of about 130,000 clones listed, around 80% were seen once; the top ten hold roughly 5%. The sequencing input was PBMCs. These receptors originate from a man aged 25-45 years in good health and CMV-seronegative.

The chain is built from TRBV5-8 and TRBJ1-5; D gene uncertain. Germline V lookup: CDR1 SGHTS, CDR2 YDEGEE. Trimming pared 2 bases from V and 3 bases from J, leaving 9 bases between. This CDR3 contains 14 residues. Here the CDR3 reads CASSFSLVNQPQHF. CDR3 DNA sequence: TGTGCCAGCAGCTTCTCCCTAGTCAATCAGCCCCAGCATTTT.

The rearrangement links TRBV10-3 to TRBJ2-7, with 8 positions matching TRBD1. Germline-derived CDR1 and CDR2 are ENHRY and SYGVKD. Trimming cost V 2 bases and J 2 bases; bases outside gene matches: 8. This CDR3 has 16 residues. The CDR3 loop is CAISETDRGQTYEQYF. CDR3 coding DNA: TGTGCCATCAGTGAGACCGACAGGGGCCAAACCTACGAGCAGTACTTC.

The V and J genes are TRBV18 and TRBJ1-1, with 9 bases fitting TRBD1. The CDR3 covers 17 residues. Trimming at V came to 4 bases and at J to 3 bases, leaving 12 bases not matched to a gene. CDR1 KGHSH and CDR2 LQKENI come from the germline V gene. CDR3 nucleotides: TGTGCCAGCTCACTACGTACAGGGGGCGATTGGTACACTGAAGCTTTCTTT. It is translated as CASSLRTGGDWYTEAFF.

DNA for the CDR3: TGTGCCAGCAGTCAACAGGACACAGATACGCAGTATTTT. This codes for CASSQQDTDTQYF. V and J are TRBV2 and TRBJ2-3; D is perhaps TRBD1 (5 bases). Germline V gene lookup returns CDR1 SNHLY and CDR2 FYNNEI. The CDR3 contains 13 residues. V dropped 5 bases and J dropped 2 bases, with 8 bases sitting between them.

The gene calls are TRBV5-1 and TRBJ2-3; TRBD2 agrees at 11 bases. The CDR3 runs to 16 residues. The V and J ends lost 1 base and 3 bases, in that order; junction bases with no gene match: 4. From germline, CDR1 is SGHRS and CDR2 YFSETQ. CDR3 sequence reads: CASSLSSGRITDTQYF. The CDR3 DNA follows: TGCGCCAGCAGCTTGTCTAGCGGGAGGATTACAGATACGCAGTATTTT.